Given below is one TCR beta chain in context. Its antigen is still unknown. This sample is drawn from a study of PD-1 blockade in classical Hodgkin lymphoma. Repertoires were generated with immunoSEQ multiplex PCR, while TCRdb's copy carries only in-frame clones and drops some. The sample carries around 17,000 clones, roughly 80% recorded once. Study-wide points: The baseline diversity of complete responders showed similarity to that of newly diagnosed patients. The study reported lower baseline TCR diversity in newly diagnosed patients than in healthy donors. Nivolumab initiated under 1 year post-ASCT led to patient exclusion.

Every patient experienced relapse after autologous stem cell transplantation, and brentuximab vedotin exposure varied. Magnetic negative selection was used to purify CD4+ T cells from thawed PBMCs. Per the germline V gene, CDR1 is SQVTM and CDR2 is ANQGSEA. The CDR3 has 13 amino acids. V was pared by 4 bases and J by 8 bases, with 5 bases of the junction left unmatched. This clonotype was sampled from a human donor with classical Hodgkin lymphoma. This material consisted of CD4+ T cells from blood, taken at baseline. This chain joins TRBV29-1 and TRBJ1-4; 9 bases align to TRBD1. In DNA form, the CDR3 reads TGCAGCGTTGGTGGGACAGGGAGAGAAAAACTGTTTTTT. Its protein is CSVGGTGREKLFF.